The 10 T cell receptor beta chains below come from one sample, sequenced in a study of cytomegalovirus exposure and HLA in healthy donors. Primers included in the PCR were 60 Vbeta and 13 Jbeta primers. The protocol was immunoSEQ multiplex PCR, while the TCRdb copy is restricted to in-frame clones and leaves out a portion. The sample includes about 140,000 clones, roughly 74% of them seen just once. The sequencing sample was made of PBMCs. The origin of the receptors is a man aged 35 to 55 in good health and CMV-seronegative.

The chain combines TRBV7-6 with TRBJ2-5; 10 nucleotides line up with TRBD1. Germline values: CDR1 SGHVS, CDR2 FNYEAQ. After removal of 5 bases from V and 4 bases from J, the junction contained 4 bases not matched to a gene. CDR3 length: 14 amino acids. The CDR3 sequence: CASSRRTGGETQYF. CDR3 coding DNA: TGTGCCAGCAGCCGAAGGACAGGGGGAGAGACCCAGTACTTC.

The gene calls are TRBV4-2 and TRBJ2-1, with a possible D match to TRBD1 (7 bases). Germline V CDR1 and CDR2: LGHNA, YNFKEQ. Trimming took off 2 bases at V and 9 bases at J, with 14 bases between the two ends. CDR3 length: 14 residues. The CDR3 loop is CASSQLNRGGEQFF. The DNA for the CDR3 is TGTGCCAGCAGCCAATTAAACAGGGGAGGTGAGCAGTTCTTC.

The genes are TRBV5-1 and TRBJ2-5, with TRBD1 identical over 7 bases. This CDR3 has 15 amino acids. The junction had 10 bases not matched to a gene; V was cut back by 3 bases and J by 5 bases. The germline V gene encodes CDR1 SGHRS and CDR2 YFSETQ. The CDR3 bases are TGCGCCAGCAGCTCTGTACAGGGGAGTTGGGAGACCCAGTACTTC. This codes for CASSSVQGSWETQYF.

This clone was detected once. The genes are TRBV6-7 and TRBJ1-1; perhaps TRBD1 as D (6 bases). TRBV6-7 is placed among ORFs of uncertain function. This CDR3 has 16 amino acids. Trimming shortened V by 7 bases and J by 4 bases, and 22 bases separated the two germline ends. The DNA for the CDR3 is TGTGCCAGCACTAAAGAAGAAGGGGGGGCGTTCACTGAAGCTTTCTTT. Its protein is CASTKEEGGAFTEAFF.

The rearrangement uses TRBV9 and TRBJ2-1, with TRBD2 matching 9 bases. The V gene's germline CDR1 is SGDLS and CDR2 YYNGEE. CDR3 length equals 15 residues. J lost 7 bases, V lost 0 bases, and 5 bases had no gene match. The CDR3 protein is CASSVEAGGQNEQFF. CDR3 DNA sequence: TGTGCCAGCAGCGTAGAGGCGGGGGGGCAGAATGAGCAGTTCTTC.

The chain has TRBV6-5 and TRBJ1-5, with 7 bases aligning to TRBD1. The J segment lost 2 bases and the V segment lost 0 bases, leaving 1 base of the junction unmatched. CDR1 and CDR2 from the germline V gene are MNHEY and SVGAGI. The CDR3 runs to 15 residues. CDR3 nucleotide sequence: TGTGCCAGCAGTTACTCCGGACAGGGCAATCAGCCCCAGCATTTT. The encoded protein is CASSYSGQGNQPQHF.

In DNA, the CDR3 is TGCGCCAGCAGCCAAGAATCCGGGACACTGAATTCACCCCTCCACTTT. Translated, it gives CASSQESGTLNSPLHF. The chain combines TRBV4-1 with TRBJ1-6; a possible D gene is TRBD1 (6 bases). Trimming removed 0 bases from V and 7 bases from J, with 13 bases in between. This CDR3 spans 16 amino acids. CDR1 and CDR2 (germline): MGHRA, YSYEKL.

The V gene is TRBV5-1, the J gene TRBJ1-6; 9 nucleotides match TRBD1. The CDR3 is 17 amino acids. Germline CDR1 SGHRS, CDR2 YFSETQ. After removal of 2 bases from V and 11 bases from J, the junction contained 14 bases not matched to a gene. CDR3 protein: CASSFGGQGISGPPLHF. The CDR3 DNA follows: TGCGCCAGCAGCTTTGGCGGACAGGGGATATCCGGGCCACCCCTCCACTTT.

The V and J genes are TRBV2 and TRBJ1-1; a possible D gene is TRBD1 (5 bases). The CDR3 has 15 amino acids. V lost 8 bases and J lost 4, with 20 bases in between. Looked up from germline, CDR1 is SNHLY and CDR2 is FYNNEI. For the CDR3, the DNA is TGTGCCAGCCGGCCCGGGGGGGAGGGGAGCACTGAAGCTTTCTTT. Amino acids: CASRPGGEGSTEAFF.

The chain employs TRBV6-5 and TRBJ1-2; D is possibly TRBD1 (6 bases). Per germline, CDR1 MNHEY and CDR2 SVGAGI. The ends were cut back, 8 bases at V and 4 bases at J, with 20 bases in the middle. CDR3 length: 15 amino acids. CDR3 amino acids: CASALTEGGVYGYTF. The CDR3 coding sequence is TGTGCCAGCGCGCTCACCGAAGGGGGGGTCTATGGCTACACCTTC.